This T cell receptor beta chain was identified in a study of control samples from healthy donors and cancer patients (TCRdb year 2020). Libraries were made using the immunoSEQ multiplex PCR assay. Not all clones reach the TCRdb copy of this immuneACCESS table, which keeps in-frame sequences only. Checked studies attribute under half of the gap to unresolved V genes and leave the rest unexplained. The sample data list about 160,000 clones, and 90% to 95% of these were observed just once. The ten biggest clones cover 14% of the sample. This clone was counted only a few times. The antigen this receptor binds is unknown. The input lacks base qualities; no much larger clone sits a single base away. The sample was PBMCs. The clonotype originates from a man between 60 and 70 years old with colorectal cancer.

The bases read TGTGCCAGCAGCTTAGCAGCGAATCAGCCCCAGCATTTT. This translates into CASSLAANQPQHF. The rearrangement joined TRBV7-9 to TRBJ1-5; no D gene can be assigned with confidence. The junction carries 4 bases between V and J, which are trimmed by 0 bases and 4 bases respectively. CDR1 and CDR2 are read off the germline V gene (reference sequence) as SEHNR and FQNEAQ. The cysteine opens and the phenylalanine closes a CDR3 of 13 amino acids. Only the CDR3 DNA is retained, 39 bases long and in frame from the first base.